The present entry profiles one TCR beta chain with its context. Its matching antigen is unknown. Each and every patient relapsed after autologous stem cell transplantation, and patients got differing brentuximab vedotin exposure. Repertoires were generated with immunoSEQ multiplex PCR, while TCRdb's copy carries only in-frame clones and drops some. The data contain around 14,000 clones, about 83% of them seen just once; the ten biggest clones take up around 25%. The CDR3 is made up of 14 amino acids. The V and J ends lost 1 base and 2 bases respectively, with 8 bases between them. Germline V gives CDR1 SNHLY, CDR2 FYNNEI. The data belong to a study of PD-1 blockade in classical Hodgkin lymphoma. Study-wide results and limits: In CD4+ cells, TCR diversity went up significantly by C4D1, but in CD8+ cells it did not.

The sequencing here drew on peripheral blood mononuclear cells (PBMCs), taken before the second cycle of nivolumab. The receptor's source is a human donor with classical Hodgkin lymphoma. The J gene is TRBJ1-2, the V gene TRBV2; D gene unclear. CDR3 coding DNA: TGTGCCAGCAGTGAAGGAAGCCGCAACTATGGCTACACCTTC. Its protein is CASSEGSRNYGYTF.